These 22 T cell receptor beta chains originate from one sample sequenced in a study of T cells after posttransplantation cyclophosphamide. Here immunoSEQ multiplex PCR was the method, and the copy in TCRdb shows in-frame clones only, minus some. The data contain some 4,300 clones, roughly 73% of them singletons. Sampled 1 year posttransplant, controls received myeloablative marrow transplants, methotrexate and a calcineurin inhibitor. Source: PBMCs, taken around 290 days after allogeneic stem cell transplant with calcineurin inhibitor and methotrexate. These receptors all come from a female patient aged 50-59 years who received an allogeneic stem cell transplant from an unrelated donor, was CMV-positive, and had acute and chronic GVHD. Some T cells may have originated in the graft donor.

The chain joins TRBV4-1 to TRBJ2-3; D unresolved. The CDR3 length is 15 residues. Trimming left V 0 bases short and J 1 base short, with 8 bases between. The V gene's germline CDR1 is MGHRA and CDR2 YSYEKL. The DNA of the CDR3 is TGCGCCAGCAGCCAAGAATTTCGGGGCACAGATACGCAGTATTTT. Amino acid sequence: CASSQEFRGTDTQYF.

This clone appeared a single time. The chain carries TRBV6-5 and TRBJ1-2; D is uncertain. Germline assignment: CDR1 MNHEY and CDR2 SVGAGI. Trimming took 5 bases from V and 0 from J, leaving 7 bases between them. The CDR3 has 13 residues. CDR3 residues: CASSRQANYGYTF. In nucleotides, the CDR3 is TGTGCCAGCAGTCGTCAGGCTAACTATGGCTACACCTTC.

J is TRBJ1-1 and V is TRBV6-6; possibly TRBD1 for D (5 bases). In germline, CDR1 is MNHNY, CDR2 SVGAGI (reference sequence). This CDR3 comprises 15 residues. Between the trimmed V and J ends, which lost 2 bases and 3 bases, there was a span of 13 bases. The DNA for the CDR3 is TGTGCCAGCAGTTACGGGGGGGTGATGGACACTGAAGCTTTCTTT. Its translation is CASSYGGVMDTEAFF.

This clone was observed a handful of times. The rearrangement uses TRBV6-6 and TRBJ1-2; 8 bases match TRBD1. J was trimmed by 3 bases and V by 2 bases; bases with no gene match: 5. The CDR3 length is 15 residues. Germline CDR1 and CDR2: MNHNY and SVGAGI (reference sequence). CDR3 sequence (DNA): TGTGCCAGCAGTTACCCTATGACAGGGGACTATGGCTACACCTTC. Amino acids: CASSYPMTGDYGYTF.

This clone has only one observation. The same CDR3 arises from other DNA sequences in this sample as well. The CDR3, as DNA: TGTGCCAGCAGTTTAATCCAGGGTAGCAATCAGCCCCAGCATTTT. The encoded protein is CASSLIQGSNQPQHF. The chain combines TRBV6-5 with TRBJ1-5, with D possibly matching TRBD1 (5 bases). The CDR3 spans 15 residues. Germline CDR1 reads MNHEY; CDR2 reads SVGAGI. Trimming cost V 4 bases and J 0 bases, with 10 bases left between them.

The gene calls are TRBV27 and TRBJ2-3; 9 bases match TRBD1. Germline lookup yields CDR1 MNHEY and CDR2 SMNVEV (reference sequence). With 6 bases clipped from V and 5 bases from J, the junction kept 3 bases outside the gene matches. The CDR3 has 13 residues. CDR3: CASSRTGEDTQYF. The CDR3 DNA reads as TGTGCCAGCAGCCGGACAGGGGAAGATACGCAGTATTTT.

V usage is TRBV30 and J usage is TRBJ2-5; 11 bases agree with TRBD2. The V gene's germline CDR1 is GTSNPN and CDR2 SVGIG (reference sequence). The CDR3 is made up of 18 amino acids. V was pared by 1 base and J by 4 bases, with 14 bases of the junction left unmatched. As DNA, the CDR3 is TGTGCCTGGAGTGAAGGGTCTTTAGCGGGGGGGCCGAGAGAGACCCAGTACTTC. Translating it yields CAWSEGSLAGGPRETQYF.

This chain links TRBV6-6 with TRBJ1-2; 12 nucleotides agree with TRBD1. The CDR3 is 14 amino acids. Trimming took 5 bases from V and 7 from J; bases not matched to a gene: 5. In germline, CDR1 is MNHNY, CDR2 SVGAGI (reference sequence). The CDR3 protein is CASSPGTGGAGYTF. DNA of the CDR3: TGTGCCAGCAGTCCAGGGACAGGGGGCGCTGGCTACACCTTC.

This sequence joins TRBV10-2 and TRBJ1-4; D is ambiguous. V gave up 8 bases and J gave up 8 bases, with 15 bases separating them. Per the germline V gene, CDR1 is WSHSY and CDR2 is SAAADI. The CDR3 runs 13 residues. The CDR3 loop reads CASPSSIGEKLFF. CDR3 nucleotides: TGCGCCAGCCCATCTTCCATCGGGGAAAAACTGTTTTTT.

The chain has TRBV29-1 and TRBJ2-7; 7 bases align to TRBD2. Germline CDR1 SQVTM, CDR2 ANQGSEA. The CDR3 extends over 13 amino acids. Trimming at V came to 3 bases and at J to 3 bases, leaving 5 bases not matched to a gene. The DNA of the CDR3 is TGCAGCGTTGAGTCTCCTAGCGGCTACGAGCAGTACTTC. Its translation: CSVESPSGYEQYF.

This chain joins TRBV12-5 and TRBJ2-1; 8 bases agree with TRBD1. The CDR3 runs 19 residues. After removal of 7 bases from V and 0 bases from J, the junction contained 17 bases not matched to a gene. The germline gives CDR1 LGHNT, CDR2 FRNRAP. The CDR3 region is CASAVLTGERVGSYNEQFF. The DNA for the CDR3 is TGTGCTAGTGCCGTACTGACAGGGGAAAGGGTCGGCTCCTACAATGAGCAGTTCTTC.

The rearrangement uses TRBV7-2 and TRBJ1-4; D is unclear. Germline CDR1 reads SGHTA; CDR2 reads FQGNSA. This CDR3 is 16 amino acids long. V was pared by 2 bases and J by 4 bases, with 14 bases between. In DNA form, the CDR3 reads TGTGCCAGCAGCTTAATTCGAGGTTCCCTTAATGAAAAACTGTTTTTT. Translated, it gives CASSLIRGSLNEKLFF.

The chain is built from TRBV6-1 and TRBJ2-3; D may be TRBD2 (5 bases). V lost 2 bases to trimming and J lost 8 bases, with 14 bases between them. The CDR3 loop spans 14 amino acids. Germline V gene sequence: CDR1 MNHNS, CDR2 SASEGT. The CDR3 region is CASSERGRAGTQYF. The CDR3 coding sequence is TGTGCCAGCAGTGAACGTGGACGGGCGGGTACGCAGTATTTT.

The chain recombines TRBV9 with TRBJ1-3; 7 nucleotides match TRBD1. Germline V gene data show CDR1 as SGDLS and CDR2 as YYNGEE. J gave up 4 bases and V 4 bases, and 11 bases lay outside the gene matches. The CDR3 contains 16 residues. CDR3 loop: CASSPRQGRTGNTIYF. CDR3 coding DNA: TGTGCCAGCAGCCCCCGACAGGGAAGAACCGGAAACACCATATATTTT.

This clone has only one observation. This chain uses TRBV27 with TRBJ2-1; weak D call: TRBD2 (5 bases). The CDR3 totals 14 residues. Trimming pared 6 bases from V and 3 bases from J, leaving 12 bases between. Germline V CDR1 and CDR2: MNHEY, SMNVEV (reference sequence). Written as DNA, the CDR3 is TGTGCCAGCAGAGAGGGATACAACTACAATGAGCAGTTCTTC. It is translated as CASREGYNYNEQFF.

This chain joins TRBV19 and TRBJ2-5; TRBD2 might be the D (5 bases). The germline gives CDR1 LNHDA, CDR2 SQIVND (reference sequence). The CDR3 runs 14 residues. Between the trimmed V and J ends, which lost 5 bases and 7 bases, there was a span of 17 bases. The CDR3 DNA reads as TGTGCCAGTAGTTCCCAAAATCGGGCGGGGACCCAGTACTTC. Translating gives CASSSQNRAGTQYF. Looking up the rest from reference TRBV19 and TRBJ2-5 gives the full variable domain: DGGITQSPKYLFRKEGQNVTLSCEQNLNHDAMYWYRQDPGQGLRLIYYSQIVNDFQKGDIAEGYSVSREKKESFPLTVTSAQKNPTAFYLCASSSQNRAGTQYFGPGTRLLVL.

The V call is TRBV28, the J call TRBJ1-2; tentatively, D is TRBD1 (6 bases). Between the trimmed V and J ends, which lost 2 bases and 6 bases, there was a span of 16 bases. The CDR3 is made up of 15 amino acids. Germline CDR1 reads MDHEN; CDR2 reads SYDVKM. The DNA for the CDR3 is TGTGCCAGCAGTTTAATCACAGGGACGGAGGATGGCTACACCTTC. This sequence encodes CASSLITGTEDGYTF.

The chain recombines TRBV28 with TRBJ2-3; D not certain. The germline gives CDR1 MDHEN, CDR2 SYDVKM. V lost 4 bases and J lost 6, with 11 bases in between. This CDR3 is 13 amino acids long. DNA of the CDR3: TGTGCCAGCAGTTCCCCCGACAAGGATACGCAGTATTTT. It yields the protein CASSSPDKDTQYF. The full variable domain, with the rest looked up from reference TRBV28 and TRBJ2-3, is DVKVTQSSRYLVKRTGEKVFLECVQDMDHENMFWYRQDPGLGLRLIYFSYDVKMKEKGDIPEGYSVSREKKERFSLILESASTNQTSMYLCASSSPDKDTQYFGPGTRLTVL.

The CDR3 region has the DNA TGTGCCAGCAGTGAAGCGAGGGGGACGCCAAATTCACCCCTCCACTTT. This translates into CASSEARGTPNSPLHF. This chain joins TRBV2 and TRBJ1-6; TRBD1 might be the D (6 bases). Per the germline V gene, CDR1 is SNHLY and CDR2 is FYNNEI. V was clipped by 0 bases and J by 7 bases, with 13 bases between them. The CDR3 runs 16 residues.

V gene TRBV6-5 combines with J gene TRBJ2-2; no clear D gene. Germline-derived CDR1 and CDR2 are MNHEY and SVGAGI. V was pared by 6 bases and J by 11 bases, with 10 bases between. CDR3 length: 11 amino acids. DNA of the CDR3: TGTGCCAGCAGAGTAACCAGAGAGCTGTTTTTT. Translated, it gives CASRVTRELFF.

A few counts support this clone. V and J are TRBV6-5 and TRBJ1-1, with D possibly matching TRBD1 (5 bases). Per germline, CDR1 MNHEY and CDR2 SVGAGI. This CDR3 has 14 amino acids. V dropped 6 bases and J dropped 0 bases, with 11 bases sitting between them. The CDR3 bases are TGTGCCAGCAGCTTGTGGGGCATGAACACTGAAGCTTTCTTT. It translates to CASSLWGMNTEAFF.

CDR3 protein: CASSPGDRYYNEQFF. CDR3 DNA: TGTGCCAGCTCACCTGGGGACAGGTACTACAATGAGCAGTTCTTC. This chain joins TRBV18 and TRBJ2-1; 8 bases match TRBD1. The CDR3 is 15 residues long. V lost 3 bases and J lost 3; bases outside the gene matches: 4. Germline assignment: CDR1 KGHSH and CDR2 LQKENI.